These 11 T cell receptor beta chains originate from one sample sequenced in a study of blood T cell repertoires in COVID-19. Measured with immunoSEQ multiplex PCR; TCRdb has only the in-frame clones, and not every one. The sample includes just over 150,000 clones, 70% to 85% of them seen just once. The sample was peripheral blood. Receptor source: a woman of 80 years or more with acute or convalescent COVID-19.

The chain uses TRBV30 and TRBJ2-7; D possibly corresponds to TRBD2 (6 bases). The CDR3 runs to 14 residues. The V and J ends lost 0 bases and 4 bases respectively, with 13 bases between them. CDR1 and CDR2 from the germline V gene are GTSNPN and SVGIG (reference sequence). The CDR3 DNA reads TGTGCCTGGAGTGTAACCGGGGGTGGGTACGAGCAGTACTTC. It translates to CAWSVTGGGYEQYF. The full variable domain, completed using reference TRBV30 and TRBJ2-7, is SQTIHQWPATLVQPVGSPLSLECTVEGTSNPNLYWYRQAAGRGLQLLFYSVGIGQISSEVPQNLSASRPQDRQFILSSKKLLLSDSGFYLCAWSVTGGGYEQYFGPGTRLTVT.

The chain uses TRBV5-1 and TRBJ2-7; TRBD1 might be the D (6 bases). Germline V lookup: CDR1 SGHRS, CDR2 YFSETQ. This CDR3 contains 14 residues. V shed 0 bases and J shed 6 bases, with 13 bases lying between them. The DNA for the CDR3 is TGCGCCAGCAGCTTGGCCGGACAGAGGGGCGAGCAGTACTTC. Its protein is CASSLAGQRGEQYF.

V gene TRBV29-1 combines with J gene TRBJ2-7; 8 positions agree with TRBD2. V shed 4 bases and J 5 bases; nucleotides not matched to a gene: 4. Germline CDR1 SQVTM, CDR2 ANQGSEA. This CDR3 is built from 12 residues. The CDR3 DNA is TGCAGCGTTGTACCGGGAGGGGACGAGCAGTACTTC. It codes for CSVVPGGDEQYF.

The chain links TRBV19 to TRBJ2-3; D might be TRBD2 (5 bases). CDR3 length: 12 amino acids. Germline CDR1 LNHDA, CDR2 SQIVND (reference sequence). V lost 1 base to trimming and J lost 8 bases, with 7 bases between them. CDR3 loop: CASSIARGTQYF. Here the CDR3 DNA reads TGTGCCAGTAGTATAGCCCGGGGTACGCAGTATTTT.

V gene TRBV6-5 combines with J gene TRBJ1-2; no definite D call. The CDR3 spans 14 residues. The germline V gene encodes CDR1 MNHEY and CDR2 SVGAGI. Trimming took 2 bases from V and 6 from J, leaving 13 bases between them. Here the CDR3 reads CASSYLPTVDGYTF. CDR3 DNA: TGTGCCAGCAGTTACCTACCTACAGTAGATGGCTACACCTTC.

V gene TRBV27 combines with J gene TRBJ1-4, with D possibly being TRBD1 (6 bases). CDR3 size: 13 residues. V was shortened by 2 bases and J by 8 bases, with 9 bases between the two germline ends. Germline values: CDR1 MNHEY, CDR2 SMNVEV (reference sequence). CDR3: CASSLNREEKLFF. The CDR3 bases are TGTGCCAGCAGTTTAAACAGGGAGGAAAAACTGTTTTTT.

CDR3 residues: CASSGQWGTEAFF. The CDR3 DNA is TGTGCCAGCAGCGGACAATGGGGCACTGAAGCTTTCTTT. The chain joins TRBV7-2 to TRBJ1-1, with D possibly being TRBD1 (5 bases). Germline V gives CDR1 SGHTA, CDR2 FQGNSA. This CDR3 has 13 residues. The ends were cut back, 5 bases at V and 4 bases at J, with 11 bases in the middle.

The chain combines TRBV3-1 (or the pseudogene TRBV3-2) with TRBJ1-5; D may be TRBD1 (6 bases). The germline V gene has CDR1 LGHDT and CDR2 YNNKEL (reference sequence). The length of the CDR3 is 12 residues. Trimming removed 5 bases from V and 5 bases from J, with 7 bases in between. The CDR3 is CASSYRDQPQHF. CDR3 nucleotide sequence: TGTGCCAGCAGCTACAGGGATCAGCCCCAGCATTTT.

This clone was observed once. CDR3: CASSQIGLAGYNEQFF. The DNA for the CDR3 is TGCGCCAGCAGCCAAATTGGACTAGCGGGGTACAATGAGCAGTTCTTC. The chain links TRBV4-1 to TRBJ2-1; 12 bases are a match to TRBD2. Losses at the gene ends were 2 bases for V and 4 bases for J; bases not matched to a gene: 3. The CDR3 is 16 residues long. Per the germline V gene, CDR1 is MGHRA and CDR2 is YSYEKL.

J is TRBJ1-3 and V is TRBV5-5, with D perhaps TRBD1 (6 bases). Trimming removed 1 base from V and 4 bases from J, with 12 bases in between. Germline CDR1 reads SGHKS; CDR2 reads YYEKEE (reference sequence). This CDR3 has 15 residues. The CDR3 DNA sequence: TGTGCCAGCAGCTTGCAACAGGGTGAGGGAAACACCATATATTTT. It is translated as CASSLQQGEGNTIYF.

The chain links TRBV4-1 to TRBJ2-3, with D maybe TRBD2 (5 bases). The CDR3 runs 15 residues. V dropped 0 bases and J dropped 4 bases, with 11 bases sitting between them. CDR1 and CDR2 from the germline V gene are MGHRA and YSYEKL. The CDR3 DNA reads TGCGCCAGCAGCCAAGATCCGGGGAGCGCAGATACGCAGTATTTT. Encoded protein: CASSQDPGSADTQYF.